This T cell receptor (beta chain) was profiled in a study of control samples from healthy donors and cancer patients. Losses at the gene ends were 5 bases for V and 0 bases for J; bases not matched to a gene: 4. The CDR3 is made up of 14 amino acids. The germline CDR1 and CDR2 sequences are LNHDA and SQIVND (reference sequence). Sequencing used immunoSEQ multiplex PCR; TCRdb keeps in-frame clones, though not all of them. The sample lists about 160,000 clones, approximately 94% occurring once. The V and J genes are TRBV19 and TRBJ2-7; 7 bases line up with TRBD1. Sequencing was carried out using PBMCs. The receptor's source is a man in his sixties with colorectal cancer. The CDR3 sequence: CASSGQASSYEQYF. The CDR3 coding sequence is TGTGCCAGTAGTGGACAGGCCAGCTCCTACGAGCAGTACTTC.